The 8 T cell receptor beta chains below all came from one sample that was sequenced in a study of OX40 agonist ivuxolimab in advanced cancers. Using immunoSEQ multiplex PCR, the repertoire was profiled, and TCRdb retains in-frame clones only, with some absent. The sample has some 78,000 clones, almost 95% seen once. Sample: CD4+ or CD8+ T cells sorted from blood, taken in a trial of the OX40 agonist ivuxolimab. All receptors come from an adult with an advanced solid tumor such as melanoma, head and neck, liver or kidney cancer.

V and J are TRBV5-1 and TRBJ2-7; TRBD1 might be the D (6 bases). CDR1 SGHRS and CDR2 YFSETQ come from the germline V gene. The CDR3 length is 15 residues. V lost 0 bases and J 3 bases, leaving 13 bases between the germline ends. In DNA, the CDR3 is TGCGCCAGCAGCTTGGCGGGCAGGGGTCTCTACGAGCAGTACTTC. Protein: CASSLAGRGLYEQYF.

V is TRBV5-1 and J is TRBJ2-1, with 10 bases aligning to TRBD2. The CDR3 runs 17 residues. V shed 0 bases and J 8 bases; nucleotides not matched to a gene: 11. The germline CDR1 and CDR2 sequences are SGHRS and YFSETQ. CDR3 region: CASSLAPLAGASDEQFF. For the CDR3, the DNA is TGCGCCAGCAGCTTGGCTCCTCTAGCGGGAGCCTCGGATGAGCAGTTCTTC.

CDR3 protein: CASIDRVAEAFF. DNA of the CDR3: TGTGCCAGCATTGACAGGGTGGCTGAAGCTTTCTTT. This rearrangement joins TRBV6-5 to TRBJ1-1; 7 nucleotides agree with TRBD1. The germline CDR1 and CDR2 sequences are MNHEY and SVGAGI. The ends lost 7 bases at V and 6 bases at J; junction bases unmatched: 5. The CDR3 loop spans 12 amino acids.

The chain carries TRBV2 and TRBJ1-1; D is unclear. The CDR3 runs to 13 residues. The germline V gene has CDR1 SNHLY and CDR2 FYNNEI. Trimming left V 9 bases short and J 0 bases short, with 11 bases between. This CDR3 reads CAREGTVNTEAFF. Written as DNA, the CDR3 is TGTGCCAGGGAGGGAACGGTGAACACTGAAGCTTTCTTT. The complete variable domain, with remaining parts taken from reference TRBV2 and TRBJ1-1, reads EPEVTQTPSHQVTQMGQEVILRCVPISNHLYFYWYRQILGQKVEFLVSFYNNEISEKSEIFDDQFSVERPDGSNFTLKIRSTKLEDSAMYFCAREGTVNTEAFFGQGTRLTVV.

The CDR3: CASSVPGRGATEAFF. The CDR3 nucleotides are TGTGCCAGCAGCGTACCGGGCCGGGGGGCCACTGAAGCTTTCTTT. The gene calls are TRBV9 and TRBJ1-1; D is perhaps TRBD1 (6 bases). The CDR3 contains 15 residues. Trimming left V 1 base short and J 4 bases short, with 14 bases between. Germline values: CDR1 SGDLS, CDR2 YYNGEE. The whole variable domain, filled in from reference TRBV9 and TRBJ1-1, reads DSGVTQTPKHLITATGQRVTLRCSPRSGDLSVYWYQQSLDQGLQFLIQYYNGEERAKGNILERFSAQQFPDLHSELNLSSLELGDSALYFCASSVPGRGATEAFFGQGTRLTVV.

The chain joins TRBV21-1 to TRBJ1-5. TRBV21-1 is marked as a pseudogene. The CDR3 sequence is 12 residues long. CDR3 region: CASLTWWQPQHF. The CDR3 DNA is TGTGCCAGCCTTACCTGGTGGCAGCCCCAGCATTTT.

The chain recombines TRBV5-1 with TRBJ2-3; 9 bases map to TRBD2. J gave up 5 bases and V 1 base, and 2 bases lay outside the gene matches. The CDR3 totals 14 residues. Per germline, CDR1 SGHRS and CDR2 YFSETQ. CDR3 DNA sequence: TGCGCCAGCAGCTTGAGCGGGGGGAGAGATACGCAGTATTTT. Protein product: CASSLSGGRDTQYF.

V gene TRBV10-1 combines with J gene TRBJ1-1; 7 nucleotides match TRBD1. Germline CDR1 is WNHNN and CDR2 is SYGVQD (reference sequence). The CDR3 runs 14 residues. J gave up 3 bases and V 4 bases, and 5 bases lay outside the gene matches. The CDR3 sequence is CASSAYRGDTEAFF. CDR3 nucleotides: TGCGCCAGCAGTGCCTACAGGGGTGACACTGAAGCTTTCTTT.